This TCR beta chain was documented in a study of Ad26.COV2.S vaccination and SARS-CoV-2 variants. On the study more broadly: Ad26.COV2.S was injected intramuscularly once or twice, 56 days apart. Broader study findings: Individuals receiving vaccine had higher spike-specific TCR breadth than placebo recipients did. A substantial breadth of spike-specific CD8+ and CD4+ T cell responses after vaccination has been reported.

Treatment defined: about 20 received Ad26.COV2.S at low or high dose, single or two shots; about 5 received placebo; per-sample allocation not given. Day 63 following the first vaccine or placebo injection was when the samples were taken. Boston provided a donor who was an adult aged 18-55 years. CDR3 size: 12 residues. CDR1 and CDR2 from the germline V gene are SQVTM and ANQGSEA. V lost 4 bases, J lost 4 bases, and 10 bases lay in between. Only in-frame clones appear in the TCRdb table, and some are missing; sequencing was by immunoSEQ multiplex PCR. The table records about 440,000 clones, around nine tenths of them present only once. A remark on this clone: Its specificity is unknown.

The sequenced sample was peripheral blood, obtained in a trial of Ad26.COV2.S vaccine versus placebo. The TCR comes from a person aged 18-60 years who received the Ad26.COV2.S COVID-19 vaccine or a placebo. V is TRBV29-1 and J is TRBJ1-1, with D uncertain. The CDR3 DNA reads TGCAGCGTTGTGTCGGATGTCACTGAAGCTTTCTTT. Translated: CSVVSDVTEAFF.